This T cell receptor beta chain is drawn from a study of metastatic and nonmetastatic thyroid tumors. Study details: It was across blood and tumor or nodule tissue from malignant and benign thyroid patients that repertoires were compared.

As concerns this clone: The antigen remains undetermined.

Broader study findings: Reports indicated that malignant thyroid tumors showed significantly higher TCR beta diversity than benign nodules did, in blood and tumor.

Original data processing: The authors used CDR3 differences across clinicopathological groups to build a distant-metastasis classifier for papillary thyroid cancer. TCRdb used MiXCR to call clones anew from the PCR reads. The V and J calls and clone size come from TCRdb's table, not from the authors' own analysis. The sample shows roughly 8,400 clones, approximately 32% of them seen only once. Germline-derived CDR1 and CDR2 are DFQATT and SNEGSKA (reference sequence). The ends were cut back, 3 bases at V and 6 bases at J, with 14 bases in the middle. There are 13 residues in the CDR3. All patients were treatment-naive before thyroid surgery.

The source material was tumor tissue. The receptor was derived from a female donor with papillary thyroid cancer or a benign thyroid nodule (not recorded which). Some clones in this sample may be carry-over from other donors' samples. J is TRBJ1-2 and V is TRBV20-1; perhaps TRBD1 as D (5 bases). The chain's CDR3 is CSASSPRVDGYTF. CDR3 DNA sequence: TGCAGTGCTAGTTCCCCCAGGGTCGATGGCTACACCTTC.